These 18 T cell receptor beta chains were sequenced from one sample in a study of CD8 T cells in ankylosing spondylitis (dated by TCRdb to about 2017). The investigation overall reported the following: Blood from ankylosing spondylitis patients appeared to be characterized by a TCR beta motif made up of 8 or 9 highly homologous amino acid variants.

No antigen has been identified for these receptors. Libraries were prepared through 5' RACE. The sequencing machine was an Illumina HiSeq 2500. The public reads were run again by TCRdb, first through fastp at Q25 and then through MiXCR, and only productive beta chains were kept. A single entry per CDR3 protein holds the most common genes and DNA from its merged rows. The sample profile shows over 600,000 distinct CDR3 sequences; about 20% of them were found once. Jointly, the top ten make up around a fifth of the sample. Input material: blood, either unsorted or a sorted T cell fraction (not recorded which). All receptors come from a male donor with ankylosing spondylitis.

The V gene is TRBV12-3 or TRBV12-4, the J gene TRBJ1-3; D gene ambiguous. This CDR3 spans 14 amino acids. The V gene lost 4 bases and the J gene lost 0 bases, with 7 bases spanning the gap. CDR3 sequence (DNA): TGTGCCAGCAGTTCATCGTCCTCTGGAAACACCATATATTTT. It translates to CASSSSSSGNTIYF.

The V gene is TRBV7-2, the J gene TRBJ2-1, with D hard to call. Germline CDR1 SGHTA, CDR2 FQGNSA. V shed 0 bases and J shed 7 bases, with 13 bases lying between them. The CDR3 runs to 15 residues. CDR3 DNA: TGTGCCAGCAGCTTAGCCACCGGTCTCCAAAATGAGCAGTTCTTC. Translating gives CASSLATGLQNEQFF. The full variable domain, rest sourced from reference TRBV7-2 and TRBJ2-1, is GAGVSQSPSNKVTEKGKDVELRCDPISGHTALYWYRQSLGQGLEFLIYFQGNSAPDKSGLPSDRFSAERTGGSVSTLTIQRTQQEDSAVYLCASSLATGLQNEQFFGPGTRLTVL.

This clonotype was seen only a few times. This rearrangement joins TRBV6-1 to TRBJ1-5, with D perhaps TRBD1 (5 bases). Per the germline V gene, CDR1 is MNHNS and CDR2 is SASEGT. The CDR3 covers 15 residues. Trimming took 7 bases from V and 0 from J, leaving 13 bases between them. This CDR3 reads CASTGGAPSNQPQHF. The CDR3 DNA is TGTGCCAGCACCGGAGGGGCCCCTAGCAATCAGCCCCAGCATTTT.

This clonotype was counted a few times. The chain combines TRBV27 with TRBJ1-1; D might be TRBD1 (5 bases). Germline V gene lookup returns CDR1 MNHEY and CDR2 SMNVEV (reference sequence). With 8 bases removed from V and 4 bases from J, the gap between germline ends came to 8 bases. The CDR3 contains 11 residues. The CDR3 region is CASLTGTEAFF. The CDR3 nucleotides read TGTGCCAGCCTCACAGGCACTGAAGCTTTCTTT.

V and J are TRBV4-3 and TRBJ2-2; 8 bases align to TRBD2. This CDR3 comprises 16 residues. Germline assignment: CDR1 LGHNA and CDR2 YSLEER. After removal of 0 bases from V and 7 bases from J, the junction contained 7 bases not matched to a gene. The CDR3 nucleotides read TGCGCCAGCAGCCAAGATTTACAGCGGGAGTTCGGGGAGCTGTTTTTT. Residues: CASSQDLQREFGELFF.

This clonotype was detected ten times or more. V gene TRBV12-3 or TRBV12-4 combines with J gene TRBJ1-1, with 7 bases that match TRBD1. The CDR3 is 13 residues long. V shed 2 bases, J shed 10 bases, and the junction held 7 bases outside the gene matches. The CDR3 nucleotides read TGTGCCAGCAGTTTACTAGAGGGGGCGGGAGCTTTCTTT. As protein: CASSLLEGAGAFF.

The rearrangement joins TRBV2 to TRBJ1-5, with D possibly TRBD1 on 6 matching bases. This CDR3 has 16 residues. Per germline, CDR1 SNHLY and CDR2 FYNNEI. Trimming cost V 3 bases and J 7 bases, with 19 bases left between them. The CDR3 nucleotides read TGTGCCAGCAGTGACCCCGGGGACCAGGGGAGCCAGCCCCAGCATTTT. Amino acid sequence: CASSDPGDQGSQPQHF.

The rearrangement joins TRBV2 to TRBJ2-1; tentatively, D is TRBD1 (6 bases). The V gene lost 7 bases and the J gene lost 8 bases, with 21 bases spanning the gap. Per the germline V gene, CDR1 is SNHLY and CDR2 is FYNNEI. There are 15 residues in the CDR3. CDR3 sequence (DNA): TGTGCCAGCAAGCTCGACAGGCTCGAATCCGATGAGCAGTTCTTC. Translated, it gives CASKLDRLESDEQFF. Full variable domain (missing parts from reference TRBV2 and TRBJ2-1): EPEVTQTPSHQVTQMGQEVILRCVPISNHLYFYWYRQILGQKVEFLVSFYNNEISEKSEIFDDQFSVERPDGSNFTLKIRSTKLEDSAMYFCASKLDRLESDEQFFGPGTRLTVL.

This clonotype was seen ten or more times. This sequence joins TRBV7-9 and TRBJ1-1, with a possible D match to TRBD1 (6 bases). Trimming cost V 5 bases and J 4 bases, with 14 bases left between them. Per the germline V gene, CDR1 is SEHNR and CDR2 is FQNEAQ (reference sequence). The CDR3 is made up of 14 amino acids. The CDR3 nucleotides are TGTGCCAGCAGCCACAATTCGGGGGCCACTGAAGCTTTCTTT. This encodes CASSHNSGATEAFF.

This clonotype was seen more than once but under ten times. The CDR3 DNA is TGCAGCGCAACAGGGGCGGAAGGCTACACCTTC. Encoded protein: CSATGAEGYTF. The chain has TRBV20-1 and TRBJ1-2, with 7 bases aligning to TRBD1. This CDR3 contains 11 residues. CDR1 is DFQATT and CDR2 is SNEGSKA in the germline V gene (reference sequence).

This clonotype was picked up a small number of times. The chain's CDR3 is CSATDRGTNQPQHF. CDR3 sequence (DNA): TGCAGTGCTACCGACAGGGGAACAAATCAGCCCCAGCATTTT. The genes are TRBV20-1 and TRBJ1-5; 8 nucleotides align to TRBD1. V was clipped by 4 bases and J by 4 bases; unmatched bases: 6. The CDR3 is 14 amino acids. Germline lookup yields CDR1 DFQATT and CDR2 SNEGSKA (reference sequence).

This chain uses TRBV7-6 with TRBJ2-7; perhaps TRBD1 as D (5 bases). The germline V gene encodes CDR1 SGHVS and CDR2 FNYEAQ. V gave up 0 bases and J gave up 4 bases, with 13 bases separating them. This CDR3 region has 15 residues. CDR3 DNA sequence: TGTGCCAGCAGCTTAGCCAGACAGTTGGGGTACGAGCAGTACTTC. Protein product: CASSLARQLGYEQYF.

This clonotype appeared a few times. The chain uses TRBV24-1 and TRBJ1-2, with 10 nucleotides matching TRBD1. Looked up from germline, CDR1 is KGHDR and CDR2 is SFDVKD. The CDR3 covers 16 residues. Trimming at V came to 3 bases and at J to 4 bases, leaving 7 bases not matched to a gene. The CDR3 nucleotides read TGTGCCACCAGTGATCCCGGGACAGGGGCCGGCTATGGCTACACCTTC. It is translated as CATSDPGTGAGYGYTF.

The CDR3, as DNA: TGTGCCAGTAGTCCCCGGGCGAGGGGACGCGGGGAGCTGTTTTTT. Protein product: CASSPRARGRGELFF. The chain employs TRBV19 and TRBJ2-2; D could derive from TRBD1 or TRBD2 (5 bases each). Per the germline V gene, CDR1 is LNHDA and CDR2 is SQIVND (reference sequence). There are 15 residues in the CDR3. The V and J ends lost 5 bases and 7 bases respectively, with 17 bases between them.

This clonotype was seen more than once but under ten times. The V and J genes are TRBV15 and TRBJ2-5, with D possibly matching TRBD1 (5 bases). V dropped 4 bases and J dropped 5 bases, with 11 bases sitting between them. Germline V gene sequence: CDR1 LNHNV, CDR2 YYDKDF (reference sequence). The CDR3 totals 13 residues. CDR3 protein: CATSMFRDETQYF. CDR3 sequence (DNA): TGTGCCACCAGCATGTTCAGGGATGAGACCCAGTACTTC.

In this sample, this clonotype turned up a few times. The chain couples TRBV4-3 to TRBJ2-1; 10 nucleotides agree with TRBD2. Germline V gene sequence: CDR1 LGHNA, CDR2 YSLEER. CDR3 length: 17 amino acids. V gave up 2 bases and J gave up 6 bases; unmatched junction bases: 10. The chain's CDR3 is CASSQRGVAGGPNEQFF. CDR3 coding DNA: TGCGCCAGCAGCCAACGAGGGGTAGCGGGAGGCCCCAATGAGCAGTTCTTC.

The genes are TRBV4-3 and TRBJ1-2; 9 nucleotides match TRBD1. V shed 0 bases and J 4 bases; nucleotides not matched to a gene: 12. This CDR3 comprises 18 residues. CDR1 and CDR2 from the germline V gene are LGHNA and YSLEER. CDR3: CASSQEASAGQGGYGYTF. The CDR3 nucleotides read TGCGCCAGCAGCCAAGAAGCCTCCGCGGGACAGGGTGGCTATGGCTACACCTTC.

Concerning this clonotype: One end of the junction fails to match germline, which may point to a read error. V gene TRBV6-1 combines with J gene TRBJ2-3; D may be TRBD2 (6 bases). Germline-derived CDR1 and CDR2 are MNHNS and SASEGT. CDR3 length equals 13 residues. Here the CDR3 DNA reads TGTGCCAGCAGTCCACGGCGGGACTCCCAGCGGGTTTTT. Translating gives CASSPRRDSQRVF.